The clone carrying this TCR beta chain was seen more than once but under ten times. Its cognate antigen is unknown. All sorted populations exceeded 98% purity. The data were taken from a study of beta chain features in type 1 diabetes. This CDR3 region has 11 residues. Per germline, CDR1 MNHEY and CDR2 SVGAGI. Trimming removed 5 bases at V and 10 bases at J, with 9 bases between. Regarding the study as a whole: A potential influence of HLA type upon TCRB rearrangement remained unresolved herein. Patients' naive, central memory and regulatory TCRB repertoires appeared more alike than those of healthy donors. Although PCR might favor shorter templates, it would do so equally in patients and controls. Shortening of TCRB CDR3s, moderate but significant, appeared in all four CD4+ subsets of Type 1 diabetes patients.

Expressed TCRB transcripts were sequenced because the isolated RNA had all been reverse transcribed beforehand. Clones were sequenced by immunoSEQ multiplex PCR, and TCRdb holds only the in-frame ones, with some missing. The sample holds some 290,000 clones, roughly an eighth seen once. The J gene is TRBJ1-3, the V gene TRBV6-5; D may be TRBD1 (5 bases). The sample was naive CD4+ T cells from blood. The sequence was obtained from a man aged 30 to 45 with type 1 diabetes. CDR3 sequence (DNA): TGTGCCAGCAGTCCCGGGACTACCATATATTTT. Its protein product is CASSPGTTIYF.